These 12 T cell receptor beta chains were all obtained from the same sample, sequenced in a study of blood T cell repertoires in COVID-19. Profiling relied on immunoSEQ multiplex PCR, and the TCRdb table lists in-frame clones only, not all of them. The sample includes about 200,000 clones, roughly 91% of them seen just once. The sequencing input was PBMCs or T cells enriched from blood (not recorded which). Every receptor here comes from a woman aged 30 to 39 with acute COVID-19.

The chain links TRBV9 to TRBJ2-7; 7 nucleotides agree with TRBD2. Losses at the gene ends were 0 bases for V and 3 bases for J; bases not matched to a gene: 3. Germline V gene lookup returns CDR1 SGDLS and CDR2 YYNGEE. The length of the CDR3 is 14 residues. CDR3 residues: CASSVAGGDYEQYF. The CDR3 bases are TGTGCCAGCAGCGTAGCGGGAGGAGACTACGAGCAGTACTTC. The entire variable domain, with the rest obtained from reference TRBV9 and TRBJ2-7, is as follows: DSGVTQTPKHLITATGQRVTLRCSPRSGDLSVYWYQQSLDQGLQFLIQYYNGEERAKGNILERFSAQQFPDLHSELNLSSLELGDSALYFCASSVAGGDYEQYFGPGTRLTVT.

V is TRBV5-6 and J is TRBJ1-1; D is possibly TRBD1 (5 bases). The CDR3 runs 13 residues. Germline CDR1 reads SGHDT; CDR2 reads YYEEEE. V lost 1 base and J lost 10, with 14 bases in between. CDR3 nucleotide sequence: TGTGCCAGCAGCTTGACGGGCAGGGCGAGAGCTTTCTTT. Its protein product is CASSLTGRARAFF.

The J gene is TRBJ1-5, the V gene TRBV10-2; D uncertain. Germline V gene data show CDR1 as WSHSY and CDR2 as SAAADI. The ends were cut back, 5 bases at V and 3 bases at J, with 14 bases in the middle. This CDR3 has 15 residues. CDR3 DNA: TGCGCCAGCAGTTACCTGGGAGGGCCCAATCAGCCCCAGCATTTT. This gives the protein CASSYLGGPNQPQHF.

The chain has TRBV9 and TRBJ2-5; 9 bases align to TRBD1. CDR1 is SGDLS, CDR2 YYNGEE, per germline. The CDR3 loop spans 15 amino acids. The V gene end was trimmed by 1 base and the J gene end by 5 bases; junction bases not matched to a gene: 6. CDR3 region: CASSVRDRAGETQYF. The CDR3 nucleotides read TGTGCCAGCAGCGTACGGGACAGGGCGGGGGAGACCCAGTACTTC.

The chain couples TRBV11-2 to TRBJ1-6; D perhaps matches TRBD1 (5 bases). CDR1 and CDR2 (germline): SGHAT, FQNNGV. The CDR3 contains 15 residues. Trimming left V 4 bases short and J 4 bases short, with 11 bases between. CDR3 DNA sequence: TGTGCCAGCAGCTGGGGACTTCGTTATAATTCACCCCTCCACTTT. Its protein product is CASSWGLRYNSPLHF. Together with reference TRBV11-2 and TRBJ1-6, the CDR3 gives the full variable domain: EAGVAQSPRYKIIEKRQSVAFWCNPISGHATLYWYQQILGQGPKLLIQFQNNGVVDDSQLPKDRFSAERLKGVDSTLKIQPAKLEDSAVYLCASSWGLRYNSPLHFGNGTRLTVT.

The CDR3 DNA sequence: TGTGCCAGCTCAGCTCGGGACACGGTTGAAGCTTTCTTT. Amino acid sequence: CASSARDTVEAFF. The chain combines TRBV18 with TRBJ1-1; tentatively, D is TRBD1 (6 bases). The germline V gene encodes CDR1 KGHSH and CDR2 LQKENI. The CDR3 consists of 13 residues. The V and J ends lost 5 bases and 7 bases respectively, with 14 bases between them.

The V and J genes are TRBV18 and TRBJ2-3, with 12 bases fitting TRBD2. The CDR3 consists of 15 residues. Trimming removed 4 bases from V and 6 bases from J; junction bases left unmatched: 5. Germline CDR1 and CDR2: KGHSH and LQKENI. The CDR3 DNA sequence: TGTGCCAGCTCACGGACTAGCGGGGATGGGGATACGCAGTATTTT. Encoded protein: CASSRTSGDGDTQYF.

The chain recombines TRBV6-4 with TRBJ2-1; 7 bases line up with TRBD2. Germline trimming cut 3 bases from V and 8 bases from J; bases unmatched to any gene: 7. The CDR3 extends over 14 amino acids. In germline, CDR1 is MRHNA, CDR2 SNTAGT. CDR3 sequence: CASSEAGGGHEQFF. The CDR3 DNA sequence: TGTGCCAGCAGTGAGGCGGGCGGGGGTCATGAGCAGTTCTTC.

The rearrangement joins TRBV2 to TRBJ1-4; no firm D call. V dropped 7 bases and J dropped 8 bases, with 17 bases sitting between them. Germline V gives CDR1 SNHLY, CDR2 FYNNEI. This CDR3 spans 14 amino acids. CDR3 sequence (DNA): TGTGCCAGCACTCAAGCCGGACGGAGGGAAAAACTGTTTTTT. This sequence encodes CASTQAGRREKLFF.

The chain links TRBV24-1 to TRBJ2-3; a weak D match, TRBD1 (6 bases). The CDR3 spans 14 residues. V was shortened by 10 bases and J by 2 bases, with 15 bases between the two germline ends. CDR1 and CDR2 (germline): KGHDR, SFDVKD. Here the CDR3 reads CATKGEKDTDTQYF. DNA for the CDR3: TGTGCCACGAAGGGGGAGAAGGACACAGATACGCAGTATTTT.

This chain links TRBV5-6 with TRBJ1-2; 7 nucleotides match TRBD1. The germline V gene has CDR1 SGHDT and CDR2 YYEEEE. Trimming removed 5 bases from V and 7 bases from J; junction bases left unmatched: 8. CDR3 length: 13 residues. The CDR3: CASRPQGGAGYTF. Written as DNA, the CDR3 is TGTGCCAGCAGACCCCAGGGGGGAGCTGGCTACACCTTC.

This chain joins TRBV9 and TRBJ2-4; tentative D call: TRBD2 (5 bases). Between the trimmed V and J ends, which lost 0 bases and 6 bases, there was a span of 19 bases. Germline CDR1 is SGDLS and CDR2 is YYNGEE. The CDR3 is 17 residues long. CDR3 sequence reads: CASSVVDTLTAGNIQYF. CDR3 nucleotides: TGTGCCAGCAGCGTAGTTGACACCCTAACGGCGGGAAACATTCAGTACTTC.